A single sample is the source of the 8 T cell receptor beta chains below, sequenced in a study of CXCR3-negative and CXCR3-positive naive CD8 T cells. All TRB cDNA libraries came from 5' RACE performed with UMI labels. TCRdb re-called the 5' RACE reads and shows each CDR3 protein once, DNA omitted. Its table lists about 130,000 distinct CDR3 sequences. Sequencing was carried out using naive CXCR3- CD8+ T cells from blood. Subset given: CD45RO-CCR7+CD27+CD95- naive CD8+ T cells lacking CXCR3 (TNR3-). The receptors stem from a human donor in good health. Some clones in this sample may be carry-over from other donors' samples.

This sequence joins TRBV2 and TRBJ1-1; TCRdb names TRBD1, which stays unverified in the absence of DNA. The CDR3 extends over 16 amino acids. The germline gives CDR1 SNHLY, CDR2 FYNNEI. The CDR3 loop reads CASSAGWGRSQAEAFF.

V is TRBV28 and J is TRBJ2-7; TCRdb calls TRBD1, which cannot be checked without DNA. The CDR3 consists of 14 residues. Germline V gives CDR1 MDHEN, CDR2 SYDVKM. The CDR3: CASSFGTGLGEQYF. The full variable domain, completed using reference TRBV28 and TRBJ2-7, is DVKVTQSSRYLVKRTGEKVFLECVQDMDHENMFWYRQDPGLGLRLIYFSYDVKMKEKGDIPEGYSVSREKKERFSLILESASTNQTSMYLCASSFGTGLGEQYFGPGTRLTVT.

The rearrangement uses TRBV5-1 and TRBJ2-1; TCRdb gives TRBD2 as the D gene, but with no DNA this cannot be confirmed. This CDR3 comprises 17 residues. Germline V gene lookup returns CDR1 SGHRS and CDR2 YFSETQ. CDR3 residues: CASSLAGLAEFYNEQFF.

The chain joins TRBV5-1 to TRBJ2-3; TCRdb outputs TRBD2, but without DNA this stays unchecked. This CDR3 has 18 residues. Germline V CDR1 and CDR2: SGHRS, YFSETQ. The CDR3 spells CASSLTGLAGAPTDTQCF.

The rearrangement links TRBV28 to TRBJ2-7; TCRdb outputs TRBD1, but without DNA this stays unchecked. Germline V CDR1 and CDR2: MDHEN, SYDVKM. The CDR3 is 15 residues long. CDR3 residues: CATHTPLEISYEQYF. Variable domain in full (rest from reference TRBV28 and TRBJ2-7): DVKVTQSSRYLVKRTGEKVFLECVQDMDHENMFWYRQDPGLGLRLIYFSYDVKMKEKGDIPEGYSVSREKKERFSLILESASTNQTSMYLCATHTPLEISYEQYFGPGTRLTVT.

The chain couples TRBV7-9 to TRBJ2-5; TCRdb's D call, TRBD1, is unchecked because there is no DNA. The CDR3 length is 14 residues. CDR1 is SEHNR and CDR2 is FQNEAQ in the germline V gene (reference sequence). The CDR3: CASSHGTPQETQYF.

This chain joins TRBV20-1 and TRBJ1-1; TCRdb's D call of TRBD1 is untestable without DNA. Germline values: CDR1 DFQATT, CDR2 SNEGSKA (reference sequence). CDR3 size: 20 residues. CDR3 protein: CSARAPYRITGTGLNTEAFF.

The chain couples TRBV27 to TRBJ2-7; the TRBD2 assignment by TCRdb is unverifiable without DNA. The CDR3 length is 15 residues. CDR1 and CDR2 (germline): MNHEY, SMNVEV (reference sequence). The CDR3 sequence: CASSSGLAFSYEQYF.